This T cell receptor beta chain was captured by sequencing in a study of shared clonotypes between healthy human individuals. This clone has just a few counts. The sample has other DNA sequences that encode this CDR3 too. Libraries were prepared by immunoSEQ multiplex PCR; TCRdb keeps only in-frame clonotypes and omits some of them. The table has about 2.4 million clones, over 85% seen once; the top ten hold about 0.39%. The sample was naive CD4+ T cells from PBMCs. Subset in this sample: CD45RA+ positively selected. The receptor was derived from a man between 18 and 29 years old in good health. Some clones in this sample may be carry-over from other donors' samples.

The CDR3 nucleotides read TGTGCCAGCAGTTCCGGGACAGGGAATCAGCCCCAGCATTTT. Translation: CASSSGTGNQPQHF. This chain connects TRBV28 to TRBJ1-5, with TRBD1 identical over 9 bases. V was pared by 4 bases and J by 4 bases, with 2 bases of the junction left unmatched. Germline V CDR1 and CDR2: MDHEN, SYDVKM. The CDR3 is 14 residues long.